The 21 T cell receptor beta chains reported below all come from one sample, sequenced in a study of blood T cell repertoires in COVID-19. Sequencing was performed with immunoSEQ multiplex PCR; in TCRdb, only in-frame clones are kept and a portion is missing. The repertoire holds more than 45,000 clones, with roughly 87% as singletons. Material: peripheral blood. Source of these receptors: a human donor with active COVID-19. The donor label of this sample is uncertain.

The gene calls are TRBV24-1 and TRBJ2-7, with 7 bases lining up with TRBD1. The CDR3 is 14 residues long. V was clipped by 7 bases and J by 0 bases; unmatched bases: 5. In germline, CDR1 is KGHDR, CDR2 SFDVKD. CDR3 loop: CATRGTESSYEQYF. The DNA of the CDR3 is TGTGCCACCAGGGGGACAGAAAGCTCCTACGAGCAGTACTTC.

This chain connects TRBV18 to TRBJ1-1; D not resolved. This CDR3 contains 13 residues. The V gene lost 3 bases and the J gene lost 0 bases, with 5 bases spanning the gap. Germline V lookup: CDR1 KGHSH, CDR2 LQKENI. For the CDR3, the DNA is TGTGCCAGCTCACCCGAGATGAACACTGAAGCTTTCTTT. As protein: CASSPEMNTEAFF.

This chain uses TRBV3-1 (or the pseudogene TRBV3-2) with TRBJ1-5, with a possible D match to TRBD1 (5 bases). CDR3 size: 18 residues. The germline CDR1 and CDR2 sequences are LGHDT and YNNKEL (reference sequence). Trimming pared 4 bases from V and 7 bases from J, leaving 26 bases between. CDR3 residues: CASSLVGQGVVGGQPQHF. The CDR3 region has the DNA TGTGCCAGCAGCCTCGTTGGGCAGGGAGTCGTTGGAGGGCAGCCCCAGCATTTT.

V usage is TRBV19 and J usage is TRBJ2-2; no clear D gene. Germline loops: CDR1 LNHDA, CDR2 SQIVND (reference sequence). V lost 3 bases, J lost 1 base, and 12 bases lay in between. The length of the CDR3 is 16 residues. This CDR3 is CASSMQVIMNTGELFF. DNA for the CDR3: TGTGCCAGTAGTATGCAGGTGATAATGAACACCGGGGAGCTGTTTTTT.

In this sample, this clone turned up once. CDR3 loop: CAAHSGVSNYGYTF. DNA of the CDR3: TGTGCAGCCCATTCGGGGGTTTCTAACTATGGCTACACCTTC. The V call is TRBV15, the J call TRBJ1-2, with D possibly being TRBD1 (5 bases). This CDR3 spans 14 amino acids. Germline V gives CDR1 LNHNV, CDR2 YYDKDF (reference sequence).

J is TRBJ2-3 and V is TRBV6-6, with a weak D call TRBD2 (6 bases). Germline CDR1 is MNHNY and CDR2 is SVGAGI (reference sequence). V dropped 7 bases and J dropped 7 bases, with 15 bases sitting between them. CDR3 length equals 13 residues. This chain's CDR3 is CASNIRAGNTQYF. The DNA for the CDR3 is TGTGCCAGCAACATAAGGGCGGGGAATACGCAGTATTTT.

This clone appeared once. This chain uses TRBV6-5 with TRBJ2-7; D is possibly TRBD1 (5 bases). The V gene lost 1 base and the J gene lost 3 bases, with 16 bases spanning the gap. Germline loops: CDR1 MNHEY, CDR2 SVGAGI. The CDR3 loop spans 16 amino acids. The CDR3 region has the DNA TGTGCCAGCAGTTACTTGGGAATCGACAGTCACTACGAGCAGTACTTC. Translation gives CASSYLGIDSHYEQYF.

The rearrangement joins TRBV5-6 to TRBJ1-2; no reliable D call. Germline loops: CDR1 SGHDT, CDR2 YYEEEE. The length of the CDR3 is 14 residues. The ends were cut back, 5 bases at V and 6 bases at J, with 17 bases in the middle. This CDR3 is CASRLEEVSNGYTF. The CDR3, as DNA: TGTGCCAGCAGACTGGAGGAAGTATCCAATGGCTACACCTTC.

The chain carries TRBV7-3 and TRBJ2-3; tentative D call: TRBD2 (7 bases). The V end lost 1 base, the J end lost 0 bases, and 23 bases lay between the germline ends. In germline, CDR1 is SGHTA, CDR2 FQGTGA. This CDR3 is 20 amino acids long. The CDR3 DNA sequence: TGTGCCAGCAGCTTAAGTAGACAAAAAACGGGGGGCGCTAGCACAGATACGCAGTATTTT. The encoded protein is CASSLSRQKTGGASTDTQYF.

The rearrangement joins TRBV4-2 to TRBJ2-5; 14 bases are a match to TRBD2. Germline CDR1 LGHNA, CDR2 YNFKEQ. The CDR3 consists of 17 residues. J gave up 4 bases and V 2 bases, and 6 bases lay outside the gene matches. CDR3 in DNA: TGTGCCAGCAGCCAATTCGGACTAGCGGGGGGCCCAGAGACCCAGTACTTC. Residues: CASSQFGLAGGPETQYF.

The genes are TRBV19 and TRBJ2-7; 8 bases are shared with TRBD1. CDR3 length equals 13 residues. The ends lost 5 bases at V and 3 bases at J; junction bases unmatched: 3. Germline V gives CDR1 LNHDA, CDR2 SQIVND (reference sequence). CDR3 amino acids: CASSLTGGYEQYF. As DNA, the CDR3 is TGTGCCAGTAGTCTAACAGGGGGCTACGAGCAGTACTTC.

This sequence joins TRBV9 and TRBJ2-2; perhaps TRBD2 as D (6 bases). The germline V gene has CDR1 SGDLS and CDR2 YYNGEE. The CDR3 runs to 16 residues. Trimming took 0 bases from V and 4 from J, leaving 13 bases between them. CDR3 nucleotides: TGTGCCAGCAGCGTAGTTTCTAGCGTGTCCACCGGGGAGCTGTTTTTT. Protein: CASSVVSSVSTGELFF.

The chain employs TRBV2 and TRBJ2-7; the D gene is possibly TRBD1 (5 bases). Trimming took 5 bases from V and 6 from J, leaving 8 bases between them. The V gene's germline CDR1 is SNHLY and CDR2 FYNNEI. The CDR3 has 11 amino acids. The CDR3 DNA reads as TGTGCCAGCAGTCAGGGCAGCGAGCAGTACTTC. Translation gives CASSQGSEQYF.

This rearrangement joins TRBV5-4 to TRBJ1-2, with D uncertain. The V gene lost 4 bases and the J gene lost 2 bases, with 9 bases spanning the gap. There are 13 residues in the CDR3. Germline V gives CDR1 SGHNT, CDR2 YYREEE (reference sequence). The CDR3: CASSPRGNYGYTF. The CDR3 DNA sequence: TGTGCCAGCAGCCCGAGAGGGAACTATGGCTACACCTTC. Combining the CDR3 with reference TRBV5-4 and TRBJ1-2 gives the whole variable domain ETGVTQSPTHLIKTRGQQVTLRCSSQSGHNTVSWYQQALGQGPQFIFQYYREEENGRGNFPPRFSGLQFPNYSSELNVNALELDDSALYLCASSPRGNYGYTFGSGTRLTVV.

J is TRBJ2-7 and V is TRBV7-6, with 8 bases fitting TRBD2. The CDR3 covers 15 residues. The germline V gene has CDR1 SGHVS and CDR2 FNYEAQ. Germline trimming cut 5 bases from V and 5 bases from J; bases unmatched to any gene: 11. The CDR3 bases are TGTGCCAGCAGCCAGAGCGGGACTAGACGCCACGAGCAGTACTTC. This sequence encodes CASSQSGTRRHEQYF.

The V call is TRBV5-1, the J call TRBJ2-7, with 7 bases aligning to TRBD1. V lost 2 bases, J lost 3 bases, and 8 bases stayed unmatched. The CDR3 is 15 amino acids. Germline CDR1 is SGHRS and CDR2 is YFSETQ. The CDR3 region has the DNA TGCGCCAGCAGCTTAGGGACAGTAAACTACTACGAGCAGTACTTC. Encoded protein: CASSLGTVNYYEQYF.

This clone has a handful of counts. CDR3 residues: CAISISDNQPQHF. The CDR3 DNA follows: TGTGCCATCAGCATCAGCGATAATCAGCCCCAGCATTTT. The rearrangement joins TRBV10-3 to TRBJ1-5, with D unclear. This CDR3 is built from 13 residues. The V gene lost 6 bases and the J gene lost 4 bases, with 10 bases spanning the gap. CDR1 and CDR2 from the germline V gene are ENHRY and SYGVKD.

J is TRBJ1-5 and V is TRBV6-5; D is ambiguous. CDR3 size: 14 residues. Trimming stripped 4 bases from V and 1 base from J, with 8 bases between. Germline CDR1 reads MNHEY; CDR2 reads SVGAGI. The CDR3 bases are TGTGCCAGCAGTTCGAGGGTGAGCAATCAGCCCCAGCATTTT. Translation: CASSSRVSNQPQHF.

This clone has just a few counts. At one end, the junction sequence differs from germline, possibly due to a read error. The V gene is TRBV5-1, the J gene TRBJ2-7, with D perhaps matching TRBD2 (6 bases). CDR1 is SGHRS and CDR2 is YFSETQ in the germline V gene. The CDR3 contains 14 residues. The CDR3 nucleotides read TGCGCCAGCAGCTTGGATGGAGGGAGGACTCCAGGGAACTTC. Amino acid sequence: CASSLDGGRTPGNF.

V gene TRBV18 combines with J gene TRBJ2-7; perhaps TRBD1 as D (5 bases). The CDR3 spans 15 residues. Germline V gene lookup returns CDR1 KGHSH and CDR2 LQKENI. Trimming cost V 6 bases and J 0 bases, with 15 bases left between them. CDR3 amino acids: CASSPKQASSYEQYF. DNA of the CDR3: TGTGCCAGCTCCCCTAAACAGGCCAGCTCCTACGAGCAGTACTTC. Drawing the rest from reference TRBV18 and TRBJ2-7, the complete variable domain is NAGVMQNPRHLVRRRGQEARLRCSPMKGHSHVYWYRQLPEEGLKFMVYLQKENIIDESGMPKERFSAEFPKEGPSILRIQQVVRGDSAAYFCASSPKQASSYEQYFGPGTRLTVT.

The chain uses TRBV18 and TRBJ1-1, with unresolved D. Germline CDR1 and CDR2: KGHSH and LQKENI. This CDR3 has 15 amino acids. V was trimmed by 3 bases and J by 1 base, leaving 12 bases between them. CDR3 bases: TGTGCCAGCTCACCCTCCGGTACCGGGAACACTGAAGCTTTCTTT. It is translated as CASSPSGTGNTEAFF.